The following is a TCR beta chain sequence with its context. The repertoire was sequenced with immunoSEQ multiplex PCR; TCRdb's copy has only in-frame clones and lacks some. Of 100,000 or so clones detected, about 86% appear once; the ten largest clones hold about 3.3%. The data originate from a study of T cell responses to AZD1222 COVID-19 vaccine. The V end was cut by 5 bases, the J end by 2 bases, with 22 bases between. Germline V gene sequence: CDR1 MDHEN, CDR2 SYDVKM. This CDR3 has 17 residues. The receptor was isolated from an adult in good health. The input for sequencing was peripheral blood, taken on day 0 of AZD1222 vaccination. The genes are TRBV28 and TRBJ2-7; D call uncertain. CDR3 in amino acids: CASSLPVGPLPPYEQYF. In DNA form, the CDR3 reads TGTGCCAGCAGTCTACCCGTTGGCCCTCTCCCCCCCTACGAGCAGTACTTC.